These 3 T cell receptor beta chains came from one sample sequenced in a study of control samples from healthy donors and cancer patients. The method was immunoSEQ multiplex PCR; TCRdb's version includes in-frame clones alone and lacks a portion of them. The data hold about 94,000 clones, with 90% observed a single time. Source material: blood. These receptors were obtained from a woman under 30 in good health.

This chain uses TRBV18 with TRBJ2-7; a weak D match, TRBD1 (5 bases). Germline V gene data show CDR1 as KGHSH and CDR2 as LQKENI. This CDR3 is built from 14 residues. V lost 2 bases, J lost 3 bases, and 11 bases lay in between. This chain's CDR3 is CASSPTSDSYEQYF. The CDR3 nucleotides are TGTGCCAGCTCACCAACGTCTGACAGCTACGAGCAGTACTTC.

This clone was seen just once. This chain connects TRBV19 to TRBJ2-7; the match to TRBD1 covers 7 bases. There are 14 residues in the CDR3. V lost 3 bases, J lost 2 bases, and 4 bases stayed unmatched. Germline V CDR1 and CDR2: LNHDA, SQIVND (reference sequence). DNA for the CDR3: TGTGCCAGTAGTATCTCCGGGACAGCCTACGAGCAGTACTTC. This translates into CASSISGTAYEQYF.

The rearrangement uses TRBV5-6 and TRBJ2-5; D perhaps matches TRBD1 (5 bases). Trimming cost V 4 bases and J 0 bases, with 7 bases left between them. The CDR3 is 13 amino acids. In germline, CDR1 is SGHDT, CDR2 YYEEEE. CDR3 sequence reads: CASSQGYQETQYF. The CDR3 DNA reads as TGTGCCAGCAGCCAGGGATACCAAGAGACCCAGTACTTC.